This T cell receptor beta chain was retrieved from a study of tumor and adjacent non-tumor tissue in lung cancer. Turning to this clonotype: The junction differs from germline at one of its ends, possibly a read error.

This sample's RNA came from whole unsorted tissue. This non-tumor lung sample came from over 3 cm beyond the tumor edge. TCRbeta libraries were built with three rounds of nested PCR, modified from ARM-PCR. TCRdb re-called the multiplex PCR reads through MiXCR, storing one row per CDR3 protein. Among fewer than 90,000 distinct CDR3 sequences listed, around 80% were seen once. This CDR3 has 15 residues. Per germline, CDR1 MGHRA and CDR2 YSYEKL. The source is a woman in her fifties or sixties with non-small cell lung cancer. The V and J genes are TRBV4-1 and TRBJ1-5, with unresolved D. What was sequenced was distant non-tumor lung tissue. The CDR3: CTSSQVTGSNQSQHF. The DNA of the CDR3 is TGCACCAGCAGCCAAGTAACCGGATCCAATCAGTCCCAGCATTTT.